The rows below give T cell receptor beta chains drawn from one sample of a study of cytomegalovirus exposure and HLA in healthy donors. Measured with immunoSEQ multiplex PCR; TCRdb has only the in-frame clones, and not every one. This table has about 150,000 clones, around 75% appearing once. Sequenced input: PBMCs. These receptor sequences come from a male donor in good health and CMV-seronegative. Both conserved end residues are part of each CDR3.

V gene	J gene	CDR3 protein
TRBV7-9	TRBJ2-7	CASSFDSYEQYF
TRBV7-6	TRBJ2-5	CASSPSGRNQETQYF
TRBV5-4	TRBJ2-7	CASSLGLAQDEQYF
TRBV4-1	TRBJ2-3	CASSLRDTDTQYF
TRBV19	TRBJ1-1	CASSIAVGGAIEAFF
TRBV5-1	TRBJ1-2	CASSTGTGGLGYTF
TRBV5-6	TRBJ1-5	CASSLTGLDQPQHF
TRBV7-2	TRBJ1-5	CASSYRGRDNQPQHF
TRBV2	TRBJ1-2	CASTPDTNYGYTF
TRBV9	TRBJ2-3	CASSGWRVAGGPIAPDTQYF
TRBV7-3	TRBJ1-5	CASSLRGGRNQPQHF
TRBV5-3	TRBJ1-5	CARSFDRGSRGAQHF
TRBV7-8	TRBJ2-5	CASSRRDRGQQETQYF
TRBV7-2	TRBJ2-1	CASSFRLAGLSYNEQFF
TRBV7-6	TRBJ2-5	CARATGGLETQYF
TRBV9	TRBJ2-2	CASSVLGEGGELFF
TRBV19	TRBJ2-7	CASSIENGYEQYF
TRBV10-3	TRBJ1-5	CAISEGAETVSNQPQHF
TRBV7-2	TRBJ1-2	CASSLALERGGSYGYTF
TRBV4-1	TRBJ1-5	CASGKELSNQPQHF
TRBV11-2	TRBJ2-7	CASSPTAGGAYEQYF
TRBV18	TRBJ1-1	CASSQLTTGGGTEAFF
TRBV25-1	TRBJ1-4	CASSSRGHLLGEKLFF
TRBV7-2	TRBJ2-1	CASSLTGSSYNEQFF
TRBV7-9	TRBJ1-4	CASTDLGQGGEKLFF
TRBV21-1	TRBJ2-7	CASSTGQGRGENYEQYF
TRBV7-2	TRBJ2-2	CASSLGQGLTGELFF
TRBV7-8	TRBJ1-1	CASSPVLDRGMNTEAFF
TRBV5-1	TRBJ1-5	CASSLAPAGNGNQPQHF
TRBV7-9	TRBJ2-7	CASSPWALAARVDEQYF
TRBV5-6	TRBJ1-5	CASSEQGSGNQPQHF
TRBV28	TRBJ2-5	CASSLGGALQETQYF
TRBV19	TRBJ1-5	CASSTTGMGSQHF
TRBV14	TRBJ1-2	CASSQGRSYGYTF
TRBV5-4	TRBJ2-3	CASSLGLGTDTQYF
TRBV9	TRBJ2-3	CASRPTGDTDTQYF
TRBV5-1	TRBJ2-3	CASSLDVLSDRTDTQYF
TRBV5-6	TRBJ2-2	CASNIGGIGELFF
TRBV21-1	TRBJ2-7	CASSKALVLRPVHYEQYF
TRBV5-6	TRBJ2-1	CASSLFLPDSSYNEQFF
TRBV6-5	TRBJ1-4	CASAFRKYEKLFF
TRBV6-6	TRBJ2-5	CASSLLAGGIETQYF
TRBV5-6	TRBJ2-5	CASSPGLAGETQYF
TRBV18	TRBJ2-5	CASSEALEETQYF
TRBV5-4	TRBJ2-3	CASSLGLAGATDTQYF
TRBV7-8	TRBJ2-1	CASIDSGKDNEQFF
TRBV6-6	TRBJ2-1	CASRLESYNEQFF
TRBV4-2	TRBJ2-7	CASSQDRRGGFYEQYF
TRBV11-3	TRBJ2-1	CASSLGSTSGSNEQFF